Listed below are T cell receptor beta chains from one sample, sequenced in a study. TCRdb reprocessed the 5' RACE reads via MiXCR and lists one record per CDR3 protein. The sample includes more than 40,000 distinct CDR3 sequences, 29% seen only once; the top ten take around 3.9%. The sample taken for sequencing was memory CD4+ T cells sorted from a lymph node. These receptors were obtained from a female donor with breast cancer. Both conserved end residues are part of each CDR3. The D gene is left open where the match is weak.

J gene	D gene	V gene	CDR3 protein
TRBJ1-5	-	TRBV27	CASSPFEGQPQHF
TRBJ2-7	TRBD2	TRBV7-9	CASSLGSVGGLLEEQYF
TRBJ2-2	-	TRBV5-1	CASSQASSRTTGELFF
TRBJ2-1	TRBD2	TRBV6-5	CASSGGLYNEQFF
TRBJ2-4	-	TRBV9	CASSVGGEGIQYF
TRBJ2-3	TRBD2	TRBV2	CASRPGLSTDTQYF
TRBJ2-7	TRBD2	TRBV5-1	CASSLERGGQVYEQYF
TRBJ1-2	-	TRBV7-9	CASSTSGRGDGYTF
TRBJ1-5	TRBD1	TRBV6-5	CASRNRKGANQPQHF
TRBJ2-6	-	TRBV12-3/TRBV12-4	CASSLVGSGANVLTF
TRBJ2-1	TRBD2	TRBV25-1	CASSQGLGGGEQFF
TRBJ2-7	-	TRBV14	CASSPDEFSYEQYF
TRBJ2-1	-	TRBV7-9	CASSLGLNNEQFF
TRBJ2-5	-	TRBV10-3	CAISESGPKETQYF
TRBJ2-1	TRBD2	TRBV5-1	CASSWRGLDKDEQFF
TRBJ1-1	-	TRBV6-6	CASLRQEGNTEAFF
TRBJ2-3	-	TRBV7-3	CASSFHWSTDTQYF
TRBJ2-4	-	TRBV20-1	CSARDWAQGYIQYF
TRBJ2-3	-	TRBV15	CATSRVRGMSTDTQYF
TRBJ2-1	TRBD1	TRBV24-1	CATERQGDSNEQFF
TRBJ1-1	-	TRBV7-3	CASSFDPDTEAFF
TRBJ1-5	-	TRBV6-5	CASSYSRSRGGQNQPQHF
TRBJ2-7	TRBD1	TRBV4-3	CASSQAGAGGPYEQYF
TRBJ1-4	-	TRBV12-3/TRBV12-4	CASSLRVGDEKLFF
TRBJ1-4	-	TRBV4-1	CASSQANRRAEKLFF
TRBJ2-5	-	TRBV28	CASTSGGGETQYF
TRBJ2-5	-	TRBV3-1	CASSQDKTQYF
TRBJ1-1	-	TRBV5-6	CASSSTVLNTEAFF
TRBJ2-7	-	TRBV4-1	CASSQAGEQYF
TRBJ1-6	-	TRBV11-2	CASSLGPGYNSPLHF
TRBJ2-6	-	TRBV15	CATSREAKESGANVLTF
TRBJ1-1	-	TRBV6-5	CASSYSVYSDTEAFF
TRBJ1-2	-	TRBV12-3/TRBV12-4	CASSLNPLSLYGYTF
TRBJ2-5	-	TRBV12-3/TRBV12-4	CASSSTWGETQYF
TRBJ1-1	-	TRBV20-1	CSASSGATEAFF
TRBJ2-1	TRBD2	TRBV20-1	CSARVGSGKSYNEQFF
TRBJ2-1	TRBD2	TRBV7-2	CASSLGVARGNEQFF
TRBJ2-7	-	TRBV20-1	CSAGGSYEQYF
TRBJ2-1	TRBD2	TRBV4-1	CASSQAGTSGRANEQFF
TRBJ2-4	-	TRBV5-4	CASSLAGRLNIQYF
TRBJ2-7	-	TRBV20-1	CSALASPYEQYF
TRBJ2-7	TRBD1	TRBV7-6	CASSTGQGNRYEQYF
TRBJ2-5	-	TRBV20-1	CSAVAGEETQYF